This is a list of T cell receptor beta chains from one sample in a study of blood T cell repertoires in COVID-19. Only in-frame clones appear in the TCRdb table, and some are missing; sequencing was by immunoSEQ multiplex PCR. Of roughly 300,000 clones listed, 85% to 90% are singletons. Sequences were obtained from PBMCs or T cells enriched from blood (not recorded which). These receptors originate from a man aged 25 to 45 who had recovered from COVID-19. CDR3s include the opening cysteine and the closing phenylalanine or tryptophan. D genes are given only for firm matches. Clone size, where shown, is once, few, many, or a class for clones that have expanded.

v_call,d_call,clone_size,j_call,cdr3_aa,cdr3_nt
TRBV10-3,-,once,TRBJ2-7,CAISESTYQGKQYF,TGTGCCATCAGTGAGTCGACCTATCAGGGGAAGCAGTACTTC
TRBV14,-,-,TRBJ2-7,CASSQVTGSSYEQYF,TGTGCCAGCAGCCAAGTTACGGGATCCTCCTACGAGCAGTACTTC
TRBV7-6,TRBD2,once,TRBJ2-1,CASSLYLSSGADNEQFF,TGTGCCAGCAGCCTGTATCTCTCTAGCGGGGCCGACAATGAGCAGTTCTTC
TRBV3-1/TRBV3-2,TRBD2,-,TRBJ2-2,CASSQDKGGSHAGELFF,TGTGCCAGCAGCCAAGATAAGGGCGGGAGCCACGCCGGGGAGCTGTTTTTT
TRBV29-1,-,-,TRBJ2-7,CSVGTYDYEQYF,TGCAGCGTAGGGACTTACGACTACGAGCAGTACTTC
TRBV4-2,TRBD1,few,TRBJ1-2,CASSHLDRENYGYTF,TGTGCCAGCAGCCACCTAGACAGGGAAAACTATGGCTACACCTTC
TRBV9,-,-,TRBJ1-1,CASSPRRGANEAFF,TGTGCCAGCAGTCCCCGGCGGGGGGCTAATGAAGCTTTCTTT
TRBV7-2,TRBD2,once,TRBJ2-5,CASSPSGSDGETQYF,TGTGCCAGCAGCCCTAGCGGGAGTGATGGTGAGACCCAGTACTTC
TRBV27,TRBD1,-,TRBJ1-2,CASSGGTGLYGYTF,TGTGCCAGCAGTGGGGGGACAGGCCTTTATGGCTACACCTTC
TRBV6-5,-,-,TRBJ1-1,CASSKTANTEAFF,TGTGCCAGCAGTAAGACAGCCAACACTGAAGCTTTCTTT
TRBV29-1,TRBD1,-,TRBJ1-2,CSVEDRGRGVYGYTF,TGCAGCGTTGAAGATCGGGGCAGGGGGGTTTATGGCTACACCTTC
TRBV30,TRBD1,-,TRBJ2-3,CACRKTGALYF,TGTGCCTGCAGAAAGACAGGGGCTCTGTATTTT
TRBV15,-,-,TRBJ1-1,CATSRDAVEAFF,TGTGCCACCAGCAGAGATGCGGTCGAAGCTTTCTTT
TRBV4-2,TRBD2,once,TRBJ2-1,CASSRTSGVHNEQFF,TGTGCCAGCAGTCGGACTAGCGGGGTGCACAATGAGCAGTTCTTC
TRBV6-5,TRBD1,-,TRBJ1-2,CASMTGQGAYGYTF,TGTGCCAGCATGACCGGACAGGGGGCCTACGGCTACACCTTC
TRBV28,TRBD1,few,TRBJ1-5,CASSSPRRGRWMEPQHF,TGTGCCAGCAGTTCCCCCCGCAGGGGGCGGTGGATGGAGCCCCAGCATTTT
TRBV30,-,-,TRBJ2-1,CVSQAYNEQFF,TGTGTAAGCCAGGCGTACAATGAGCAGTTCTTC
TRBV27,TRBD1,-,TRBJ1-1,CASSLSGTGNTEAFF,TGTGCCAGCAGTTTATCGGGGACAGGGAACACTGAAGCTTTCTTT
TRBV5-8,TRBD1,-,TRBJ1-1,CASRSSGQRNTEAFF,TGTGCCAGCAGATCCTCGGGACAGAGGAACACTGAAGCTTTCTTT
TRBV11-2,TRBD1,few,TRBJ2-7,CASSQGATSSYEQYF,TGTGCCAGCAGCCAGGGGGCCACGAGCTCCTACGAGCAGTACTTC
TRBV18,TRBD1,-,TRBJ2-7,CASSLVGGQGRFHEQYF,TGTGCCAGCTCACTAGTAGGGGGACAGGGAAGATTTCACGAGCAGTACTTC
TRBV5-4,-,-,TRBJ1-4,CASSRGGSTNEKLFF,TGTGCCAGCAGCCGGGGGGGGTCAACTAATGAAAAACTGTTTTTT
TRBV11-2,-,-,TRBJ2-3,CASSTSRDTQYF,TGTGCCAGCAGCACCTCTCGGGATACGCAGTATTTT
TRBV10-1,TRBD1,-,TRBJ1-1,CASSLEAGGTEAFF,TGCGCCAGCAGCTTGGAGGCAGGGGGAACTGAAGCTTTCTTT
TRBV27,TRBD2,-,TRBJ2-7,CASSLTWSRAGVIFEQYF,TGTGCCAGCAGTTTAACATGGTCCCGAGCGGGGGTCATCTTCGAGCAGTACTTC
TRBV6-5,-,-,TRBJ2-2,CASRVQSVTAGELFF,TGTGCCAGCAGAGTCCAATCGGTGACAGCCGGGGAGCTGTTTTTT
TRBV15,TRBD2,-,TRBJ2-3,CATSRRGGLPDTQYF,TGTGCCACCAGCAGGCGGGGGGGCCTCCCAGATACGCAGTATTTT
TRBV6-1,-,-,TRBJ1-1,CASSEHISLGEAFF,TGTGCCAGCAGTGAGCACATATCCCTAGGAGAAGCTTTCTTT
TRBV2,-,-,TRBJ2-1,CASSQKNEQFF,TGTGCCAGCAGTCAGAAGAATGAGCAGTTCTTC
TRBV4-2,TRBD1,-,TRBJ1-1,CASSLDHRGNTEAFF,TGTGCCAGCAGCCTGGACCACAGGGGGAACACTGAAGCTTTCTTT
TRBV7-6,TRBD1,-,TRBJ1-2,CASSRQGARGYTF,TGTGCCAGCAGCCGACAGGGGGCGCGTGGCTACACCTTC
TRBV2,-,-,TRBJ1-5,CASSVGGLNQPQHF,TGTGCCAGCTCAGTGGGGGGGCTGAATCAGCCCCAGCATTTT
TRBV7-2,-,-,TRBJ2-3,CASSLMRRGSSTDTQYF,TGTGCCAGCAGCTTGATGAGGCGGGGCTCTAGCACAGATACGCAGTATTTT
TRBV7-2,TRBD1,-,TRBJ2-7,CASSKTSGQGYEQYF,TGTGCCAGCAGCAAAACTTCGGGACAGGGTTACGAGCAGTACTTC
TRBV6-1,TRBD1,few,TRBJ1-2,CASSEREHGTALNYGYTF,TGTGCCAGCAGTGAAAGGGAACATGGGACAGCCCTTAACTATGGCTACACCTTC
TRBV6-6,-,few,TRBJ1-5,CASSYLKGGLQPQHF,TGTGCCAGCAGTTACTTAAAAGGGGGATTGCAGCCCCAGCATTTT
TRBV27,-,-,TRBJ1-2,CASSTGRTYGYTF,TGTGCCAGCAGTACAGGACGGACCTATGGCTACACCTTC
TRBV24-1,TRBD2,-,TRBJ2-5,CATSDLEELAGAETQYF,TGTGCCACCAGTGATTTGGAGGAACTAGCGGGGGCAGAGACCCAGTACTTC
TRBV28,-,-,TRBJ1-5,CASNSPTRLNQPQHF,TGTGCCAGCAACTCCCCGACACGTCTCAATCAGCCCCAGCATTTT
TRBV6-5,TRBD1,-,TRBJ2-7,CASSYGRTGGNEQYF,TGTGCCAGCAGTTACGGGCGGACAGGGGGAAACGAGCAGTACTTC
TRBV19,TRBD1,-,TRBJ1-1,CASGDRGPEAFF,TGTGCCAGTGGGGACAGGGGCCCTGAAGCTTTCTTT
TRBV5-1,TRBD1,-,TRBJ2-7,CASWDRIYEQYF,TGCGCCAGCTGGGACAGGATCTACGAGCAGTACTTC
TRBV4-2,TRBD1,-,TRBJ2-7,CASSQVFGTGGDYEQYF,TGTGCCAGCAGCCAAGTCTTTGGGACAGGGGGTGATTACGAGCAGTACTTC
TRBV5-4,TRBD1,once,TRBJ2-5,CASSSGQAQETQYF,TGTGCCAGCAGCTCGGGACAGGCTCAAGAGACCCAGTACTTC
TRBV18,TRBD1,-,TRBJ1-2,CASSSLGQGFDGYTF,TGTGCCAGCTCATCACTCGGACAGGGCTTTGATGGCTACACCTTC
TRBV5-8,-,-,TRBJ2-5,CASSHGIQETQYF,TGTGCCAGCAGCCACGGGATCCAAGAGACCCAGTACTTC